These 13 T cell receptor beta chains came from one sample sequenced in a study of cytomegalovirus exposure and HLA in healthy donors. In the PCR, 60 Vbeta and 13 Jbeta primers were used. Some clones are missing from TCRdb's copy, which holds only in-frame ones; the method was immunoSEQ multiplex PCR. The sample has approximately 150,000 clones; approximately 80% are singletons. The sequencing sample was made of PBMCs. These receptors were obtained from a man aged 40-49 years in good health and CMV-seronegative.

The chain combines TRBV6-1 with TRBJ1-2; 7 positions match TRBD1. The CDR3 covers 14 residues. V dropped 10 bases and J dropped 2; count of bases not matched to a gene: 10. CDR1 is MNHNS and CDR2 is SASEGT in the germline V gene. CDR3 sequence: CANSKQDRNYGYTF. The CDR3 DNA sequence: TGTGCCAACTCTAAACAGGACAGGAACTATGGCTACACCTTC.

The V call is TRBV6-5, the J call TRBJ1-4; 9 bases fit TRBD1. Looked up from germline, CDR1 is MNHEY and CDR2 is SVGAGI. Unmatched junction bases numbered 11, after V lost 4 bases and J lost 8 bases. CDR3 length: 16 amino acids. The CDR3 protein is CASSSSGQGFGEKLFF. The CDR3 DNA reads as TGTGCCAGCAGTTCGTCGGGACAGGGATTTGGGGAAAAACTGTTTTTT.

A single count supports this clone. This sequence joins TRBV28 and TRBJ1-2, with D tentatively TRBD1 (5 bases). Germline V gene lookup returns CDR1 MDHEN and CDR2 SYDVKM. The CDR3 totals 11 residues. V lost 8 bases and J 11 bases, leaving 15 bases between the germline ends. The CDR3 here is CASRGGFSYTF. Written as DNA, the CDR3 is TGTGCCAGCCGGGGGGGTTTTTCTTACACCTTC.

This rearrangement joins TRBV27 to TRBJ1-2; D possibly corresponds to TRBD1 (6 bases). V was shortened by 5 bases and J by 6 bases, with 13 bases between the two germline ends. There are 13 residues in the CDR3. The germline CDR1 and CDR2 sequences are MNHEY and SMNVEV (reference sequence). CDR3 loop: CASSRRTVDGYTF. Written as DNA, the CDR3 is TGTGCCAGCAGTAGAAGGACAGTGGATGGCTACACCTTC.

The CDR3 protein is CASSQQGIGELFF. The CDR3 region has the DNA TGTGCCAGCAGCCAACAGGGGATCGGGGAGCTGTTTTTT. The chain is built from TRBV7-9 and TRBJ2-2; 7 bases map to TRBD1. CDR3 size: 13 residues. V lost 5 bases, J lost 7 bases, and 4 bases stayed unmatched. Germline V gene sequence: CDR1 SEHNR, CDR2 FQNEAQ (reference sequence).

The V call is TRBV6-5, the J call TRBJ2-2; D might be TRBD1 (6 bases). CDR3 size: 12 residues. The V gene's germline CDR1 is MNHEY and CDR2 SVGAGI. The V end was cut by 7 bases, the J end by 7 bases, with 10 bases between. The CDR3 DNA reads TGTGCCAGCAAACCAGGGGTCGGGGAGCTGTTTTTT. This gives the protein CASKPGVGELFF.

Only a few counts were recorded for this clone. The chain has TRBV4-2 and TRBJ1-1, with unresolved D. From germline, CDR1 is LGHNA and CDR2 YNFKEQ. Trimming took 1 base from V and 1 from J, leaving 10 bases between them. The length of the CDR3 is 15 residues. This CDR3 reads CASSQVAEPNTEAFF. CDR3 in DNA: TGTGCCAGCAGCCAAGTTGCGGAGCCGAACACTGAAGCTTTCTTT.

In this sample, this clone turned up once. The rearrangement joins TRBV5-1 to TRBJ1-5; TRBD1 matches at 8 bases. V dropped 1 base and J dropped 6; count of bases not matched to a gene: 9. The CDR3 is 16 residues long. The germline V gene encodes CDR1 SGHRS and CDR2 YFSETQ. The CDR3 sequence is CASSLCRTGSAQPQHF. In nucleotides, the CDR3 is TGCGCCAGCAGCTTGTGTCGGACAGGGTCGGCTCAGCCCCAGCATTTT.

The chain carries TRBV5-1 and TRBJ2-2, with TRBD1 matching over 7 bases. The CDR3 extends over 17 amino acids. V dropped 4 bases and J dropped 6; count of bases not matched to a gene: 15. Germline loops: CDR1 SGHRS, CDR2 YFSETQ. DNA of the CDR3: TGCGCCAGCAGCCAACCCCCCGTGAGGGGGCAGTCCGGGGAGCTGTTTTTT. It codes for CASSQPPVRGQSGELFF.

This rearrangement joins TRBV4-1 to TRBJ1-4; unclear D gene. V was shortened by 4 bases and J by 3 bases, with 15 bases between the two germline ends. The germline V gene has CDR1 MGHRA and CDR2 YSYEKL. This CDR3 is 16 amino acids long. CDR3 coding DNA: TGCGCCAGCAGCCGTGAGGGATCCGTCTCTAATGAAAAACTGTTTTTT. This gives the protein CASSREGSVSNEKLFF.

The rearrangement joins TRBV2 to TRBJ1-5, with TRBD1 as a possible D gene (5 bases). V lost 4 bases to trimming and J lost 1 base, with 11 bases between them. The CDR3 spans 15 residues. The germline V gene encodes CDR1 SNHLY and CDR2 FYNNEI. The CDR3 DNA is TGTGCCAGCAGTGTCGGCAGGGCGAGCAATCAGCCCCAGCATTTT. As protein: CASSVGRASNQPQHF. The full variable domain, in which reference TRBV2 and TRBJ1-5 provide the parts outside the CDR3, is EPEVTQTPSHQVTQMGQEVILRCVPISNHLYFYWYRQILGQKVEFLVSFYNNEISEKSEIFDDQFSVERPDGSNFTLKIRSTKLEDSAMYFCASSVGRASNQPQHFGDGTRLSIL.

The chain combines TRBV6-5 with TRBJ2-7; weak D call: TRBD2 (5 bases). CDR3 size: 13 residues. V dropped 5 bases and J dropped 3 bases, with 11 bases sitting between them. CDR1 and CDR2 (germline): MNHEY, SVGAGI. The CDR3 here is CASSPGFLYEQYF. The CDR3 DNA reads TGTGCCAGCAGTCCGGGATTCCTCTACGAGCAGTACTTC.

This chain connects TRBV6-6 to TRBJ2-7, with TRBD1 identical over 8 bases. Germline lookup yields CDR1 MNHNY and CDR2 SVGAGI (reference sequence). The CDR3 runs to 12 residues. V lost 6 bases, J lost 6 bases, and 4 bases stayed unmatched. CDR3 sequence: CASSPTGVEQYF. The CDR3 nucleotides read TGTGCCAGCAGCCCGACAGGGGTCGAGCAGTACTTC.